This T cell receptor (beta chain) is drawn from a study of shared clonotypes between healthy human individuals. Naive CD45RA+ and memory CD45RA-negative subsets were split from CD4+ cells. Some clones are missing from TCRdb's copy, which holds only in-frame ones; the method was immunoSEQ multiplex PCR. The sample gives roughly 2.2 million clones, approximately 93% of which show up once; approximately 0.4% is in the top ten. The CDR3 covers 13 residues. V dropped 4 bases and J dropped 2 bases, with 10 bases sitting between them. Germline CDR1 SQVTM, CDR2 ANQGSEA. The TCR originated in a young man in good health. Some clones in this sample may be carry-over from other donors' samples. Sequenced: naive CD4+ T cells from PBMCs. Subset meaning: CD45RA+ positively selected. This sequence joins TRBV29-1 and TRBJ2-3; a weak D match, TRBD2 (6 bases). Here the CDR3 DNA reads TGCAGCGTTGCGACTAGAACCACAGATACGCAGTATTTT. It translates to CSVATRTTDTQYF.